This entry lists 16 T cell receptor beta chains sequenced from one sample in a study of Graves' ophthalmopathy and Graves' hyperthyroidism. Amplified material comprised TCR beta CDR3 regions derived from RNA transcripts. The first-round RT-PCR employed HTBI primers together with the Qiagen OneStep RT-PCR kit. A multiplex PCR was then performed as the second round. TCRdb reanalysed the multiplex PCR reads using MiXCR and keeps one entry per CDR3 protein. This table has approximately 410,000 distinct CDR3 sequences, about 16% appearing once. The source material was peripheral blood. These receptors all come from a woman aged 18-29 years with stable Graves' hyperthyroidism.

This clonotype was counted many times. The chain links TRBV4-1 to TRBJ1-5; TRBD1 might be the D (5 bases). CDR1 and CDR2 from the germline V gene are MGHRA and YSYEKL. This CDR3 comprises 16 residues. The ends were cut back, 4 bases at V and 3 bases at J, with 16 bases in the middle. CDR3 nucleotide sequence: TGCGCCAGCAGCCCAGACGGGGGGTTTATCAATCAGCCCCAGCATTTT. It translates to CASSPDGGFINQPQHF.

This chain connects TRBV5-8 to TRBJ1-6, with TRBD1 matching over 7 bases. The CDR3 contains 18 residues. With V trimmed by 7 bases and J by 7 bases, 20 bases remained unmatched. CDR1 is SGHTS and CDR2 is YDEGEE in the germline V gene. CDR3 loop: CASVQTGTAGPGNSPLHF. The CDR3 DNA reads as TGTGCCAGCGTTCAAACGGGGACAGCCGGGCCGGGGAATTCACCCCTCCACTTT.

This clonotype has at least ten counts. The rearrangement joins TRBV20-1 to TRBJ1-1, with D maybe TRBD1 (5 bases). Trimming removed 4 bases at V and 5 bases at J, with 14 bases between. Germline CDR1 is DFQATT and CDR2 is SNEGSKA (reference sequence). This CDR3 region has 13 residues. CDR3 region: CSANPGGGTEAFF. Here the CDR3 DNA reads TGCAGTGCTAACCCCGGGGGGGGGACTGAAGCTTTCTTT.

This clonotype was recorded many times. The V gene is TRBV12-3 or TRBV12-4, the J gene TRBJ2-7; 8 nucleotides agree with TRBD1. V dropped 7 bases and J dropped 2; count of bases not matched to a gene: 7. This CDR3 region has 14 residues. DNA of the CDR3: TGTGCCAGCACCCGGACAGGGAAAACCTACGAGCAGTACTTC. This translates into CASTRTGKTYEQYF.

This clonotype has ten or more counts. The V and J genes are TRBV12-3 or TRBV12-4 and TRBJ1-2, with TRBD1 as a possible D gene (5 bases). The CDR3 covers 14 residues. Trimming left V 3 bases short and J 6 bases short, with 14 bases between. CDR3 in amino acids: CASSLWGIKDGYTF. The CDR3 DNA reads as TGTGCCAGCAGTTTGTGGGGGATTAAGGATGGCTACACCTTC.

The sample holds many counts of this clonotype. The J gene is TRBJ2-7, the V gene TRBV7-2, with D possibly being TRBD2 (5 bases). Germline V CDR1 and CDR2: SGHTA, FQGNSA. Trimming pared 7 bases from V and 2 bases from J, leaving 15 bases between. CDR3 length: 14 amino acids. The CDR3 DNA follows: TGTGCCAGCACCGACGTGGCGGGCGCCTACGAGCAGTACTTC. This translates into CASTDVAGAYEQYF.

This clonotype was recorded many times. The chain has TRBV29-1 and TRBJ1-2; D gene unclear. The V and J ends lost 3 bases and 3 bases respectively, with 8 bases between them. Germline lookup yields CDR1 SQVTM and CDR2 ANQGSEA. The CDR3 covers 12 residues. The CDR3 coding sequence is TGCAGCGTTGACAGCACTTACTATGGCTACACCTTC. Amino acids: CSVDSTYYGYTF.

This clonotype was seen only a few times. Here the CDR3 reads CASSYARQGHEQYF. The CDR3 DNA follows: TGTGCCAGCAGTTACGCGCGGCAGGGCCACGAGCAGTACTTC. The chain combines TRBV6-5 with TRBJ2-7; D perhaps matches TRBD1 (5 bases). CDR1 is MNHEY and CDR2 is SVGAGI in the germline V gene. Trimming removed 2 bases at V and 5 bases at J, with 13 bases between. The CDR3 contains 14 residues.

This clonotype was observed many times. The V gene is TRBV19, the J gene TRBJ1-2; possibly TRBD1 for D (6 bases). The CDR3 runs 12 residues. The V gene's germline CDR1 is LNHDA and CDR2 SQIVND (reference sequence). Deletions cut 7 bases from V and 3 bases from J, with 9 bases between. CDR3 nucleotide sequence: TGTGCCAGTACGGACAGTGACTATGGCTACACCTTC. Translation gives CASTDSDYGYTF.

This clonotype was counted many times. The chain uses TRBV12-3 or TRBV12-4 and TRBJ1-2, with 10 bases lining up with TRBD1. The CDR3 consists of 15 residues. After removal of 5 bases from V and 5 bases from J, the junction contained 8 bases not matched to a gene. CDR3 region: CASSARDRGFYGYTF. The CDR3 coding sequence is TGTGCCAGCAGTGCCCGGGACAGGGGATTTTATGGCTACACCTTC.

This clonotype has at least ten counts. The chain is built from TRBV6-2 or TRBV6-3 and TRBJ2-3; unclear D gene. CDR1 is MNHEY and CDR2 is SVGEGT in the germline V gene. Trimming removed 0 bases from V and 7 bases from J, with 14 bases in between. This CDR3 comprises 15 residues. CDR3 sequence (DNA): TGTGCCAGCAGTTACTCGTACAGCCAGTTACATACGCAGTATTTT. Its protein product is CASSYSYSQLHTQYF.

This clonotype has at least ten counts. The chain recombines TRBV5-1 with TRBJ2-6, with 7 bases aligning to TRBD1. The V segment lost 7 bases and the J segment 0 bases; nucleotides outside the gene matches: 4. The CDR3 loop spans 15 amino acids. Germline V gives CDR1 SGHRS, CDR2 YFSETQ. Written as DNA, the CDR3 is TGCGCCAGCGCAGACAGGGCCTCTGGGGCCAACGTCCTGACTTTC. Translated, it gives CASADRASGANVLTF.

This clonotype was observed many times. The chain employs TRBV27 and TRBJ1-1; D gene uncertain. The V gene lost 2 bases and the J gene lost 6 bases, with 16 bases spanning the gap. Germline CDR1 MNHEY, CDR2 SMNVEV (reference sequence). The CDR3 has 15 residues. In DNA, the CDR3 is TGTGCCAGCAGTTTAGGGGATAGGAGGGCGGCTGAAGCTTTCTTT. Its protein is CASSLGDRRAAEAFF.

This clonotype has a handful of counts. One base away lies a much larger clone, so this may be a sequencing read error. The J gene is TRBJ1-2, the V gene TRBV13; D is unclear. Germline CDR1 and CDR2: PRHDT and FYEKMQ (reference sequence). The CDR3 extends over 15 amino acids. The CDR3 nucleotides read TGTGCCAGCACCAATCGTCGGAGGCCTATCCCTGGCTACGCCTTC. It is translated as CASTNRRRPIPGYAF.

The sample holds many counts of this clonotype. The rearrangement uses TRBV19 and TRBJ2-7, with 8 bases identical to TRBD1. The CDR3 contains 15 residues. The germline CDR1 and CDR2 sequences are LNHDA and SQIVND (reference sequence). V lost 6 bases, J lost 5 bases, and 12 bases stayed unmatched. The CDR3 DNA is TGTGCCAGTAGAGATCCAGGGGGCCCCGGGGACGAGCAGTACTTC. Translating it yields CASRDPGGPGDEQYF.

As concerns this clonotype: It may be a read error: a sequence one base away is much more abundant. The chain employs TRBV28 and TRBJ2-5; tentative D call: TRBD1 (5 bases). CDR1 and CDR2 from the germline V gene are MDHEN and SYDVKM. The CDR3 extends over 14 amino acids. For the CDR3, the DNA is TGTGCCAGCAGTTTATCAGGGAATTCGGAGACCAAGTACTTC. It translates to CASSLSGNSETKYF.